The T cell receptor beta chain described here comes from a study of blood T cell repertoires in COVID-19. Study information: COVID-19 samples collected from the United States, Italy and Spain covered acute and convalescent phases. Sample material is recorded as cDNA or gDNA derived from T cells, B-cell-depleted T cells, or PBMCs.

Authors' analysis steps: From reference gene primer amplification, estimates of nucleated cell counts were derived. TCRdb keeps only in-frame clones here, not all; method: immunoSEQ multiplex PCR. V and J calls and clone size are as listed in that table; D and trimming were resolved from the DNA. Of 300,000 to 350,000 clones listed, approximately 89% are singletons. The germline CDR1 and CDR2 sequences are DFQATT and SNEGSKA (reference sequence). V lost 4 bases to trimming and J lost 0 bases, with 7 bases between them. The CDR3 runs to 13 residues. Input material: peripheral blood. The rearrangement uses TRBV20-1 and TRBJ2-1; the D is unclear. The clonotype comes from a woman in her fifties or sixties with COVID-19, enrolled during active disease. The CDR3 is CSATDSSYNEQFF. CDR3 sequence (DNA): TGCAGTGCTACTGACTCCTCCTACAATGAGCAGTTCTTC.